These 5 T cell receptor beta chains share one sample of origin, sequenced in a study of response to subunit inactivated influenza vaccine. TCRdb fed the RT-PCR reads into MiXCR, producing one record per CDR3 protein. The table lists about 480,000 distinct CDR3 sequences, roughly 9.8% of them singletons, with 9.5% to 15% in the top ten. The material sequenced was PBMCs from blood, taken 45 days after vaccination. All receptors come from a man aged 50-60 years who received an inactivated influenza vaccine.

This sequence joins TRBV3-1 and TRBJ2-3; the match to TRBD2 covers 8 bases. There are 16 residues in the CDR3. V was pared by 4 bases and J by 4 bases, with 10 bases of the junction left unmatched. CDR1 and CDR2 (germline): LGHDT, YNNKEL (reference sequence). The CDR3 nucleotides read TGTGCCAGCAGCCTCACAACGGGGGGGCAGGCAGATACGCAGTATTTT. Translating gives CASSLTTGGQADTQYF.

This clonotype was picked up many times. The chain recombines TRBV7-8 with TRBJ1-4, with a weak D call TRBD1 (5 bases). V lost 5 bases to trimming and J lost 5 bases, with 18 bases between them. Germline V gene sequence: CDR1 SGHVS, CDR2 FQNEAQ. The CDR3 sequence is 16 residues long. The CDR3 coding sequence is TGTGCCAGCAGCCGCCCTGGGGGGACGATCAATGAAAAACTGTTTTTT. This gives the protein CASSRPGGTINEKLFF.

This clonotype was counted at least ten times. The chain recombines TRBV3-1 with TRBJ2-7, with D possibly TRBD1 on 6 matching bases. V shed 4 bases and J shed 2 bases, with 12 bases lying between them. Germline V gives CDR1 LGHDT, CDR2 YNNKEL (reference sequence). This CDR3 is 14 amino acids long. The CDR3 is CASSPRTDTYEQYF. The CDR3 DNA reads TGTGCCAGCAGCCCTCGGACAGACACCTACGAGCAGTACTTC.

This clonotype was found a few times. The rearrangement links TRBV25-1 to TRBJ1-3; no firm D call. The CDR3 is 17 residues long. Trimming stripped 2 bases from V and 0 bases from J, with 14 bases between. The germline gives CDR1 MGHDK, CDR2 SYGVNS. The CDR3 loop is CASSEPKGQSSGNTIYF. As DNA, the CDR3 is TGTGCCAGCAGTGAACCGAAAGGTCAGAGCTCTGGAAACACCATATATTTT.

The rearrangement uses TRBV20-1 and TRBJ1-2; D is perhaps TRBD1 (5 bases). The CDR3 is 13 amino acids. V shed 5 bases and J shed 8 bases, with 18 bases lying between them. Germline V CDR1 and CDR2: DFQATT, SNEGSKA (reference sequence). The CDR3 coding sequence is TGCAGTGCTCCCGACAGCCAAGCTAGAGGCTACACCTTC. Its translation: CSAPDSQARGYTF.